Presented here are 29 T cell receptor beta chains from one specimen sequenced in a study of cytomegalovirus exposure and HLA in healthy donors. PCR used 60 Vbeta primers and 13 Jbeta primers. Produced via immunoSEQ multiplex PCR; TCRdb's table is partial and in-frame only. Of approximately 190,000 clones in the sample, approximately 77% were seen once. Sequenced material: PBMCs. These receptors all come from a man aged 35 to 55 in good health and CMV-seropositive.

This rearrangement joins TRBV5-1 to TRBJ1-4, with D perhaps TRBD1 (5 bases). Trimming took 0 bases from V and 1 from J, leaving 7 bases between them. The germline CDR1 and CDR2 sequences are SGHRS and YFSETQ. This CDR3 contains 15 residues. This CDR3 reads CASSLGTLTNEKLFF. In nucleotides, the CDR3 is TGCGCCAGCAGCTTGGGGACACTAACTAATGAAAAACTGTTTTTT.

This clone was picked up one time. The genes are TRBV12-5 and TRBJ2-7; D may be TRBD2 (5 bases). V was pared by 0 bases and J by 0 bases, with 12 bases between. Germline V gene lookup returns CDR1 LGHNT and CDR2 FRNRAP. The CDR3 extends over 16 amino acids. The CDR3, as DNA: TGTGCTAGTGGTTTGGTACCGGGTAGCGACTCCTACGAGCAGTACTTC. This translates into CASGLVPGSDSYEQYF.

The chain employs TRBV10-3 and TRBJ1-1, with TRBD1 as a possible D gene (6 bases). Trimming left V 6 bases short and J 14 bases short, with 19 bases between. Germline CDR1 ENHRY, CDR2 SYGVKD. CDR3 length equals 12 residues. The CDR3 loop reads CAISLTGQGIFF. The CDR3 bases are TGTGCCATCAGCCTAACAGGGCAGGGGATCTTCTTT.

The chain combines TRBV6-6 with TRBJ2-7; 10 positions match TRBD1. V shed 6 bases, J shed 7 bases, and the junction held 6 bases outside the gene matches. Per germline, CDR1 MNHNY and CDR2 SVGAGI (reference sequence). There are 13 residues in the CDR3. The CDR3, as DNA: TGTGCCAGCAGGACAGGGGGCTTGGGGGAGCAGTACTTC. Its translation: CASRTGGLGEQYF.

The chain recombines TRBV7-9 with TRBJ1-2; 7 nucleotides match TRBD1. V was pared by 5 bases and J by 0 bases, with 12 bases of the junction left unmatched. CDR3 length: 17 residues. The germline V gene has CDR1 SEHNR and CDR2 FQNEAQ (reference sequence). This chain's CDR3 is CASSPMTEGAANYGYTF. In DNA form, the CDR3 reads TGTGCCAGCAGCCCCATGACCGAGGGGGCCGCTAACTATGGCTACACCTTC.

The V gene is TRBV11-2, the J gene TRBJ1-4; 8 bases are a match to TRBD1. This CDR3 region has 15 residues. Per the germline V gene, CDR1 is SGHAT and CDR2 is FQNNGV. Losses at the gene ends were 5 bases for V and 5 bases for J; bases not matched to a gene: 7. CDR3 coding DNA: TGTGCCAGCAGCACAACGACAGGGGAAAATGAAAAACTGTTTTTT. Protein: CASSTTTGENEKLFF.

V and J are TRBV4-1 and TRBJ1-1, with D possibly TRBD1 on 6 matching bases. V dropped 1 base and J dropped 8 bases, with 14 bases sitting between them. This CDR3 spans 14 amino acids. Germline-derived CDR1 and CDR2 are MGHRA and YSYEKL. CDR3 coding DNA: TGCGCCAGCAGCCAAGTTGGGGGCAGGGCCGAAGCTTTCTTT. Protein sequence: CASSQVGGRAEAFF.

This chain uses TRBV29-1 with TRBJ1-2, with D possibly TRBD1 on 5 matching bases. The length of the CDR3 is 11 residues. Trimming cost V 7 bases and J 4 bases, with 10 bases left between them. CDR1 and CDR2 from the germline V gene are SQVTM and ANQGSEA. The CDR3: CSAGGVYGYTF. CDR3 bases: TGCAGCGCTGGGGGGGTCTATGGCTACACCTTC.

The V gene is TRBV4-1, the J gene TRBJ2-7; 10 bases are shared with TRBD2. V gave up 0 bases and J gave up 2 bases; unmatched junction bases: 4. The CDR3 covers 16 residues. Germline CDR1 and CDR2: MGHRA and YSYEKL. CDR3 amino acids: CASSQENSGRAYEQYF. CDR3 sequence (DNA): TGCGCCAGCAGCCAAGAGAACAGCGGGAGGGCCTACGAGCAGTACTTC.

The gene calls are TRBV5-1 and TRBJ2-7; D might be TRBD1 (6 bases). This CDR3 comprises 17 residues. Germline V gene lookup returns CDR1 SGHRS and CDR2 YFSETQ. The ends were cut back, 0 bases at V and 2 bases at J, with 18 bases in the middle. Here the CDR3 reads CASSLGAPTGSPYEQYF. The CDR3, as DNA: TGCGCCAGCAGCTTGGGGGCCCCGACAGGTTCCCCCTACGAGCAGTACTTC.

The table lists this clone with a few counts. CDR3 residues: CASSVGSGQGALYGYTF. The DNA for the CDR3 is TGTGCCAGCAGCGTAGGTTCAGGACAGGGGGCACTCTATGGCTACACCTTC. This sequence joins TRBV9 and TRBJ1-2, with 11 positions matching TRBD1. There are 17 residues in the CDR3. V was pared by 0 bases and J by 4 bases, with 8 bases of the junction left unmatched. In germline, CDR1 is SGDLS, CDR2 YYNGEE.

On this clone: The same CDR3 arises from other DNA sequences in this sample as well. The chain carries TRBV6-5 and TRBJ2-6; TRBD1 is a possible D gene (6 bases). Germline CDR1 MNHEY, CDR2 SVGAGI. V was pared by 6 bases and J by 2 bases, with 11 bases between. There are 15 residues in the CDR3. The CDR3 sequence is CASSLYRAGANVLTF. CDR3 nucleotide sequence: TGTGCCAGCAGCCTATACAGGGCTGGGGCCAACGTCCTGACTTTC.

The rearrangement uses TRBV20-1 and TRBJ2-5, with D maybe TRBD2 (5 bases). Trimming shortened V by 4 bases and J by 5 bases, and 8 bases separated the two germline ends. Germline assignment: CDR1 DFQATT and CDR2 SNEGSKA (reference sequence). This CDR3 has 11 residues. The CDR3 region is CSANRGETQYF. Here the CDR3 DNA reads TGCAGTGCTAACAGAGGGGAGACCCAGTACTTC.

The chain recombines TRBV19 with TRBJ2-4; tentative D call: TRBD2 (6 bases). This CDR3 spans 15 amino acids. Germline V lookup: CDR1 LNHDA, CDR2 SQIVND (reference sequence). Between the trimmed V and J ends, which lost 3 bases and 0 bases, there was a span of 9 bases. CDR3 DNA: TGTGCCAGTAGTATGGGAGGAGTAGCCAAAAACATTCAGTACTTC. Translating it yields CASSMGGVAKNIQYF.

On this clone: One junction end disagrees with the germline gene, perhaps due to a read error. J is TRBJ2-7 and V is TRBV10-3; 7 bases match TRBD2. Germline CDR1 reads ENHRY; CDR2 reads SYGVKD. The length of the CDR3 is 16 residues. CDR3 sequence: CASSYSGEGGTYEQYF. The DNA of the CDR3 is TGTGCCAGCAGTTACTCGGGGGAGGGAGGAACTTACGAGCAGTACTTC.

The J gene is TRBJ2-7, the V gene TRBV11-2; 8 bases match TRBD2. Per germline, CDR1 SGHAT and CDR2 FQNNGV. The CDR3 sequence is 15 residues long. V lost 6 bases to trimming and J lost 4 bases; unmatched junction nucleotides: 11. The chain's CDR3 is CASSRGGERWYEQYF. In DNA, the CDR3 is TGTGCCAGCAGTCGGGGGGGGGAAAGATGGTACGAGCAGTACTTC.

The chain combines TRBV29-1 with TRBJ2-7, with TRBD2 matching over 13 bases. The CDR3 covers 14 residues. Trimming removed 5 bases from V and 4 bases from J; junction bases left unmatched: 5. Germline V gives CDR1 SQVTM, CDR2 ANQGSEA. CDR3 nucleotide sequence: TGCAGCGTTTCACGGACTAGCGGGGGTTACGAGCAGTACTTC. This gives the protein CSVSRTSGGYEQYF.

The chain employs TRBV5-1 and TRBJ2-2; D ambiguous. Germline loops: CDR1 SGHRS, CDR2 YFSETQ. The CDR3 length is 16 residues. Trimming took off 0 bases at V and 0 bases at J, with 9 bases between the two ends. The CDR3 protein is CASSLVSEANTGELFF. The DNA for the CDR3 is TGCGCCAGCAGCTTGGTATCAGAAGCGAACACCGGGGAGCTGTTTTTT.

This chain connects TRBV18 to TRBJ1-3; D gene ambiguous. The CDR3 is made up of 17 amino acids. CDR1 and CDR2 (germline): KGHSH, LQKENI. V lost 3 bases and J lost 2, with 17 bases in between. The CDR3 here is CASSPQRTVYTGNTIYF. The CDR3 DNA reads TGTGCCAGCTCACCGCAACGAACAGTCTACACTGGAAACACCATATATTTT.

The rearrangement links TRBV7-9 to TRBJ2-7; TRBD1 matches at 9 bases. The trim removed 0 bases at V and 3 bases at J, leaving 9 bases unmatched. This CDR3 spans 17 amino acids. Germline values: CDR1 SEHNR, CDR2 FQNEAQ (reference sequence). The CDR3 here is CASSLAGTGRGYYEQYF. The CDR3 DNA follows: TGTGCCAGCAGCTTAGCTGGGACAGGGAGGGGATACTACGAGCAGTACTTC.

The chain uses TRBV5-1 and TRBJ2-1, with D maybe TRBD2 (6 bases). V was cut by 2 bases and J by 6 bases, with 18 bases left in between. The CDR3 contains 16 residues. Germline CDR1 is SGHRS and CDR2 is YFSETQ. Here the CDR3 reads CASSLLSGTLLNEQFF. CDR3 DNA sequence: TGCGCCAGCAGCTTACTATCCGGGACTCTCCTCAATGAGCAGTTCTTC.

This chain joins TRBV4-1 and TRBJ2-5; 10 nucleotides line up with TRBD2. V shed 4 bases, J shed 4 bases, and the junction held 6 bases outside the gene matches. The CDR3 consists of 15 residues. CDR1 MGHRA and CDR2 YSYEKL come from the germline V gene. The CDR3 region is CASSRGGLAVETQYF. The CDR3 DNA is TGCGCCAGCAGCCGAGGCGGACTAGCGGTAGAGACCCAGTACTTC.

The chain is built from TRBV7-6 and TRBJ2-7; 12 nucleotides match TRBD1. The CDR3 length is 17 residues. CDR1 is SGHVS, CDR2 FNYEAQ, per germline. Unmatched junction bases numbered 10, after V lost 2 bases and J lost 5 bases. The CDR3 is CASSLYGLGQGANEQYF. The CDR3 DNA follows: TGTGCCAGCAGCTTATATGGTCTGGGACAGGGGGCAAACGAGCAGTACTTC.

This clone turned up a few times. This sequence joins TRBV27 and TRBJ2-1, with TRBD2 matching 13 bases. With V trimmed by 3 bases and J by 3 bases, 8 bases remained unmatched. Germline CDR1 and CDR2: MNHEY and SMNVEV (reference sequence). The CDR3 consists of 18 residues. The CDR3 sequence: CASSLEGTSGVNYNEQFF. CDR3 bases: TGTGCCAGCAGTTTGGAAGGGACTAGCGGGGTGAACTACAATGAGCAGTTCTTC.

V gene TRBV10-3 combines with J gene TRBJ2-5; tentatively, D is TRBD1 (5 bases). Germline V gives CDR1 ENHRY, CDR2 SYGVKD. The CDR3 spans 14 residues. V shed 0 bases and J shed 4 bases, with 9 bases lying between them. The CDR3 DNA sequence: TGTGCCATCAGTGAGTCTGGCAGGGCAGAGACCCAGTACTTC. Its translation: CAISESGRAETQYF.

Here the CDR3 reads CASSPSRVGELFF. As DNA, the CDR3 is TGTGCCAGCAGCCCGTCCCGCGTCGGGGAGCTGTTTTTT. The rearrangement joins TRBV7-7 to TRBJ2-2; D remains ambiguous. CDR3 length: 13 residues. V lost 5 bases and J lost 7, with 11 bases in between. The germline V gene has CDR1 SSHAT and CDR2 FNYEAQ (reference sequence).

DNA for the CDR3: TGTGCCTCTAACAGGGCCTATGAGCAGTTCTTC. Its protein is CASNRAYEQFF. V is TRBV30 and J is TRBJ2-1; D possibly corresponds to TRBD1 (6 bases). The CDR3 is 11 residues long. Trimming left V 7 bases short and J 8 bases short, with 12 bases between. Germline CDR1 is GTSNPN and CDR2 is SVGIG (reference sequence).

V usage is TRBV10-3 and J usage is TRBJ2-1, with 8 bases that match TRBD2. V dropped 6 bases and J dropped 3; count of bases not matched to a gene: 7. Germline-derived CDR1 and CDR2 are ENHRY and SYGVKD. The CDR3 extends over 15 amino acids. CDR3 sequence (DNA): TGTGCCATCAGGGTCGGGCGGGAGGACTACAATGAGCAGTTCTTC. It specifies CAIRVGREDYNEQFF.

This sequence joins TRBV10-1 and TRBJ1-6; tentative D call: TRBD1 (5 bases). CDR1 is WNHNN, CDR2 SYGVQD, per germline (reference sequence). V was pared by 6 bases and J by 10 bases, with 25 bases between. CDR3 size: 17 residues. The CDR3 region is CASSPPGQGKVRSPLHF. The DNA of the CDR3 is TGCGCCAGCAGCCCCCCTGGGCAGGGTAAGGTTCGGTCACCCCTCCACTTT.